This TCR beta chain came from a study of graft-versus-host responses after intestinal transplantation. As for the study in general: Recipients were given multivisceral, liver-intestinal, or isolated intestinal transplants. The whole recipient group had anti-thymocyte globulin induction followed by tacrolimus and steroids for around three years. Study-wide results and limits: The study associated peak circulating GvH clone levels with early post-transplant HvG declines.

Germline CDR1 MNHNY, CDR2 SVGAGI (reference sequence). The germline V and J ends were trimmed by 3 bases and 7 bases, with 15 bases remaining between them. The CDR3 is made up of 15 amino acids. Only in-frame clones appear in the TCRdb table, and some are missing; sequencing was by immunoSEQ multiplex PCR. Of about 97,000 clones in the sample, about 93% were seen once. This clone has more than one count but fewer than ten. What it binds is unknown. The V and J genes are TRBV6-6 and TRBJ1-4, with a tentative D call TRBD1 (6 bases). The source material was PBMCs, sampled around 68 weeks after intestinal transplant. This sequence was found in a human patient who received an intestinal transplant, so some T cells may come from the graft donor. This CDR3 reads CASSYAGAAGEKLFF. CDR3 DNA: TGTGCCAGCAGTTATGCAGGGGCGGCGGGTGAAAAACTGTTTTTT.